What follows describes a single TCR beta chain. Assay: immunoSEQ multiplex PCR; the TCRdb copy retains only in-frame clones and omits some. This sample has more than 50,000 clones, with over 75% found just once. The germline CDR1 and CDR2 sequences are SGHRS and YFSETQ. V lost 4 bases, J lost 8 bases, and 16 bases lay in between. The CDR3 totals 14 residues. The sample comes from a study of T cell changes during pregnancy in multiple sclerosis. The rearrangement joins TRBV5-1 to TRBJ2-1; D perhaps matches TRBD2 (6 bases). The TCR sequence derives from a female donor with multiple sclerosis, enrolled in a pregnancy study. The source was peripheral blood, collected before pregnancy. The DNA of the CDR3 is TGCGCCAGCAGCCGGGACGGGAGAATCGATGAGCAGTTCTTC. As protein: CASSRDGRIDEQFF.